Below, one T cell receptor (beta chain) is given with its context. This sample was included in a study of blood T cell repertoires in COVID-19. The wider study: COVID-19 samples collected from the United States, Italy and Spain covered acute and convalescent phases. T cells, B-cell-depleted T cells, or PBMCs provided the cDNA or gDNA that served as material.

In the authors' workflow: Reference gene primer amplification gave estimated nucleated cell counts. Assay: immunoSEQ multiplex PCR; the TCRdb copy retains only in-frame clones and omits some. For V, J and clone size, that table is used; D and trimming come from the DNA. Altogether 59,000 or so clones are present, 73% being singletons, with the ten largest covering around 20%. This CDR3 contains 14 residues. CDR1 and CDR2 from the germline V gene are LGHDT and YNNKEL (reference sequence). V was clipped by 2 bases and J by 4 bases, with 11 bases between them. The receptor was derived from a woman between 45 and 60 years old with active or convalescent COVID-19. The gene calls are TRBV3-1 (or the pseudogene TRBV3-2) and TRBJ1-1; D is uncertain. The sample was peripheral blood. The CDR3 sequence: CASSQHGELTEAFF. The CDR3 DNA reads as TGTGCCAGCAGCCAACACGGAGAGCTCACTGAAGCTTTCTTT.